A selection of T cell receptor beta chains follows, all from one sample in a study of blood T cell repertoires in COVID-19. Libraries were prepared by immunoSEQ multiplex PCR; TCRdb keeps only in-frame clonotypes and omits some of them. The sample yields over 250,000 clones, 80% to 90% seen once. Sequencing used peripheral blood. The receptor source for this set is a woman in her 50s who had recovered from COVID-19. CDR3s include the opening cysteine and the closing phenylalanine or tryptophan. D genes are given only for firm matches. Size values are once, few and many counts, or a class for expanded clones, and some rows have none.

j_call clone_size d_call v_call cdr3_nt cdr3_aa
TRBJ2-7 NA TRBD2 TRBV5-1 TGCGCCAGCAGCTTGGAGGCTAGCGGGACTTACGAGCAGTACTTC CASSLEASGTYEQYF
TRBJ1-2 NA NA TRBV4-2 TGTGCCAGCAGCCAAGATGTCTCAGGGTCTGGCTACACCTTC CASSQDVSGSGYTF
TRBJ2-3 NA TRBD1 TRBV5-1 TGCGCCAGCAGCTTTGCGGGACAGGGTACAGATACGCAGTATTTT CASSFAGQGTDTQYF
TRBJ1-5 NA TRBD1 TRBV27 TGTGCCAGCAGTTTCCAGGGGGATAATCAGCCCCAGCATTTT CASSFQGDNQPQHF
TRBJ2-7 NA NA TRBV7-2 TGTGCCAGCAGCTTATCCAGGGCGGCCTACGAGCAGTACTTC CASSLSRAAYEQYF
TRBJ1-5 NA NA TRBV27 TGTGCCAGCAGTTGGGGAGGTGGGGGAAGCGATCAGCCCCAGCATTTT CASSWGGGGSDQPQHF
TRBJ2-1 once TRBD1 TRBV9 TGTGCCAGCAGCGTCAGGGGGGGACAGGGTCCCAATGAGCAGTTCTTC CASSVRGGQGPNEQFF
TRBJ1-4 NA TRBD1 TRBV9 TGTGCCAGCAGCCAGACAGGGGGTAATAGTGAAAAACTGTTTTTT CASSQTGGNSEKLFF
TRBJ1-2 NA NA TRBV5-4 TGTGCCAGCAGCTTGGCCGGCTATGGCTACACCTTC CASSLAGYGYTF
TRBJ2-1 NA TRBD2 TRBV6-2/TRBV6-3 TGTGCCAGCAGTCATACTAGCGGGGGCCGTGGGTACAATGAGCAGTTCTTC CASSHTSGGRGYNEQFF
TRBJ2-1 NA TRBD1 TRBV28 TGTGCCAGCAGCCCTGACAGGGGACCCTACAATGAGCAGTTCTTC CASSPDRGPYNEQFF
TRBJ1-1 NA TRBD1 TRBV7-8 TGTGCCAGCAGCTACGGGACAGGGGAAACTGAAGCTTTCTTT CASSYGTGETEAFF
TRBJ1-4 NA NA TRBV9 TGTGCCAGCAGCGGGGCAGCAGAAAAACTGTTTTTT CASSGAAEKLFF
TRBJ2-5 NA TRBD1 TRBV19 TGTGCCAGTAGCATCTACAGGGGGCGAGGCGAGACCCAGTACTTC CASSIYRGRGETQYF
TRBJ1-5 NA NA TRBV7-9 TGTGCCAGCAGCCACGACTCCAATCAGCCCCAGCATTTT CASSHDSNQPQHF
TRBJ2-1 NA TRBD2 TRBV11-2 TGTGCCAGCAGCTTAGTGTTGACTAGCGCCAATGAGCAGTTCTTC CASSLVLTSANEQFF
TRBJ2-2 NA TRBD1 TRBV7-7 TGTGCCAGCAGCCGCTCCGGACAGGGCACCGGGGAGCTGTTTTTT CASSRSGQGTGELFF
TRBJ2-2 NA TRBD2 TRBV5-4 TGTGCCAGCAGCCCTCTAGCGGGGGGGGGCACCGGGGAGCTGTTTTTT CASSPLAGGGTGELFF
TRBJ2-5 once TRBD2 TRBV2 TGTGCCAGCAGTCCAAGACTAGCGGGGGGTCAAGAGACCCAGTACTTC CASSPRLAGGQETQYF
TRBJ2-2 NA TRBD2 TRBV5-1 TGCGCCAGCAGCTTGGACCCACTAGCGGGAGGAGGTGAGCTGTTTTTT CASSLDPLAGGGELFF
TRBJ1-1 NA NA TRBV7-2 TGTGCCAGCAGCCCGGGACTGATGGGGAGAGCTTTCTTT CASSPGLMGRAFF
TRBJ2-5 few NA TRBV14 TGTGCCAGCAGCCAACCGGGACTGGCGGGGACCCAGTACTTC CASSQPGLAGTQYF
TRBJ2-1 NA TRBD2 TRBV11-2 TGTGCCAGCAGCTTAGATCCACTAGCGGGAGCGGGTTGGCAGTTCTTC CASSLDPLAGAGWQFF
TRBJ1-6 NA TRBD1 TRBV5-1 TGCGCCAGCAGCGCCGGACAGGGTCTTTCACCCCTCCACTTT CASSAGQGLSPLHF
TRBJ1-5 NA NA TRBV19 TGTGCCACCACGGGTGTGACAGCCCAAAATCAGCCCCAGCATTTT CATTGVTAQNQPQHF
TRBJ2-7 few NA TRBV28 TGTGCCAGCGCCGCGGGTAGCGGCTCCTACGAGCAGTACTTC CASAAGSGSYEQYF
TRBJ2-1 NA TRBD2 TRBV5-4 TGTGCCAGCAGCTTGGGAGGCGGGGGAAACTACAATGAGCAGTTCTTC CASSLGGGGNYNEQFF
TRBJ2-3 NA NA TRBV18 TGTGCCAGCTCACCGGCGACTCGCACAGATACGCAGTATTTT CASSPATRTDTQYF
TRBJ1-1 NA NA TRBV19 TGTGCCAGTAGTCTCTTGACACCGAACACTGAAGCTTTCTTT CASSLLTPNTEAFF
TRBJ1-5 once NA TRBV12-3/TRBV12-4 TGTGCCAGCAGTTTAAATAGGGGGCCCCAGCATTTT CASSLNRGPQHF
TRBJ2-2 NA TRBD2 TRBV5-5 TGTGCCAGCAGCTTTCGGGGCGGGAGTGCCGGGGAGCTGTTTTTT CASSFRGGSAGELFF